Listed below are T cell receptor beta chains from one sample, sequenced in a study of Ad26.COV2.S vaccination and SARS-CoV-2 variants. Profiling relied on immunoSEQ multiplex PCR, and the TCRdb table lists in-frame clones only, not all of them. Of some 520,000 clones detected, roughly nine tenths appear once; the ten largest clones hold roughly 13%. The material was peripheral blood, obtained in a trial of Ad26.COV2.S vaccine versus placebo. Receptors originate from a person between 18 and 65 years old who received the Ad26.COV2.S COVID-19 vaccine or a placebo. Both conserved end residues are part of each CDR3. The order of the fields is clone size, D gene, CDR3 length, V gene, J gene, CDR3 DNA, CDR3 protein. D genes are given only for firm matches. The size entry is marked missing in some rows and otherwise reads once, few, many or a size class.

size: NA; D: TRBD1; length: 15; V: TRBV28; J: TRBJ1-2; DNA: TGTGCCAGCAGACCCGGGACAGGGGGTGTTTATGGCTACACCTTC; CDR3: CASRPGTGGVYGYTF
size: NA; D: TRBD2; length: 15; V: TRBV7-9; J: TRBJ2-7; DNA: TGTGCCAGCAGCCTCCTTAGCGGGAGAGGGGACGAGCAGTACTTC; CDR3: CASSLLSGRGDEQYF
size: NA; D: NA; length: 16; V: TRBV7-2; J: TRBJ2-1; DNA: TGTGCCAGCAGCTTACTCCCGGGACTGCAATACAATGAGCAGTTCTTC; CDR3: CASSLLPGLQYNEQFF
size: NA; D: NA; length: 13; V: TRBV15; J: TRBJ1-3; DNA: TGTGCCACCTTTTCACAGGTCGGAAACACCATATATTTT; CDR3: CATFSQVGNTIYF
size: once; D: TRBD1; length: 13; V: TRBV2; J: TRBJ1-2; DNA: TGTGCCAGCAGAGGGACAGGGAACTATGGCTACACCTTC; CDR3: CASRGTGNYGYTF
size: NA; D: NA; length: 13; V: TRBV2; J: TRBJ2-3; DNA: TGTGCCACTACGGGGTGGGGCACAGATACGCAGTATTTT; CDR3: CATTGWGTDTQYF
size: NA; D: TRBD1; length: 15; V: TRBV11-3; J: TRBJ1-1; DNA: TGTGCCAGCAGCCCAGGGACAGGGACAAACACTGAAGCTTTCTTT; CDR3: CASSPGTGTNTEAFF
size: NA; D: TRBD2; length: 13; V: TRBV5-4; J: TRBJ2-7; DNA: TGTGCCAGCAGCCGCGGGAGTACTTACGAGCAGTACTTC; CDR3: CASSRGSTYEQYF
size: few; D: NA; length: 15; V: TRBV4-2; J: TRBJ1-3; DNA: TGTGCCAGCAGCCTAGTTGGGACTGACGCCGTCACCATATATTTT; CDR3: CASSLVGTDAVTIYF
size: NA; D: TRBD1; length: 13; V: TRBV6-5; J: TRBJ1-6; DNA: TGTGCCAGCGGGACAGGGCCTAATTCACCCCTCCACTTT; CDR3: CASGTGPNSPLHF